This T cell receptor (beta chain) stems from a study of OX40 agonist ivuxolimab in advanced cancers. Study-wide context: Dose-escalation patients were diagnosed with hepatocellular carcinoma, melanoma, renal cell cancer or head and neck cancer. Partial responses were achieved by three patients, one with hepatocellular carcinoma and two with cutaneous melanoma. Regarding the study as a whole: More expanded clones were found, on average, in CD8+ than in CD4+ T cells.

Generated by immunoSEQ multiplex PCR, the TCRdb table keeps only in-frame clones and is missing some. The sample consists of more than 60,000 clones, around 83% of them appearing once. Points on this clone: Antigen unknown.

Specimen: CD4+ or CD8+ T cells sorted from blood, collected in a trial of the OX40 agonist ivuxolimab. The receptor was isolated from an adult with an advanced solid tumor such as melanoma, head and neck, liver or kidney cancer.

The CDR3 bases are TGTGCCAGTATTAGACAGGGGAGCGCTGAAGCTTTCTTT. Its translation is CASIRQGSAEAFF. The chain employs TRBV19 and TRBJ1-1, with 8 bases identical to TRBD1. The ends lost 7 bases at V and 6 bases at J; junction bases unmatched: 7. The CDR3 is 13 amino acids. The germline gives CDR1 LNHDA, CDR2 SQIVND (reference sequence).